This TCR beta chain was identified in a study of T cell responses to AZD1222 COVID-19 vaccine. Whole-study findings and limits: No day 14 peak samples; only post-peak repertoires were characterized.

Using immunoSEQ multiplex PCR, the repertoire was profiled, and TCRdb retains in-frame clones only, with some absent. The sample records 120,000 or so clones, about 90% being singletons. Trimming pared 3 bases from V and 7 bases from J, leaving 15 bases between. The CDR3 is 14 residues long. The germline V gene has CDR1 KGHDR and CDR2 SFDVKD. A remark on this clone: Its target is unknown.

The TCR was taken from an adult in good health. The genes are TRBV24-1 and TRBJ2-7; D possibly corresponds to TRBD2 (6 bases). The sequenced sample was peripheral blood, obtained on day 0 of AZD1222 vaccination. CDR3 sequence: CATSDIGGVREQYF. DNA of the CDR3: TGTGCCACCAGTGATATCGGGGGAGTAAGAGAGCAGTACTTC.